Each of the 30 T cell receptor beta chains below was sequenced from the same sample in a study of cytomegalovirus exposure and HLA in healthy donors. Both 60 Vbeta primers and 13 Jbeta primers went into the PCR. Method: immunoSEQ multiplex PCR; TCRdb's copy keeps in-frame clones and lacks some. The table includes some 120,000 clones, 8% to 10% detected once. Sequenced input: PBMCs. Receptors originate from a man under 40 in good health and CMV-seronegative.

This clone was counted a few times. CDR3 bases: TGTGCCAGCAGCCTACGAGCTAGCGGGGGACAATGGAGTACAGATACGCAGTATTTT. Encoded protein: CASSLRASGGQWSTDTQYF. The chain couples TRBV11-2 to TRBJ2-3; 10 bases are a match to TRBD2. Germline V lookup: CDR1 SGHAT, CDR2 FQNNGV. CDR3 size: 19 residues. V was clipped by 5 bases and J by 3 bases; unmatched bases: 17.

The chain links TRBV7-2 to TRBJ2-7; the match to TRBD2 covers 12 bases. The J segment lost 2 bases and the V segment lost 5 bases, leaving 4 bases of the junction unmatched. The germline gives CDR1 SGHTA, CDR2 FQGNSA. The CDR3 is 15 amino acids. The CDR3 protein is CASSRLAGVTYEQYF. Here the CDR3 DNA reads TGTGCCAGCAGCCGACTAGCGGGGGTTACCTACGAGCAGTACTTC.

This clone was seen a few times. This chain links TRBV6-5 with TRBJ2-1, with a weak D call TRBD2 (5 bases). This CDR3 has 13 amino acids. Trimming cost V 11 bases and J 4 bases, with 15 bases left between them. CDR1 is MNHEY, CDR2 SVGAGI, per germline. CDR3 nucleotide sequence: TGTGCCGCCCGGGCGGGCCCATACAATGAGCAGTTCTTC. Amino acid sequence: CAARAGPYNEQFF.

This clone was seen more than once but under ten times. This chain joins TRBV11-2 and TRBJ2-5, with TRBD1 matching over 7 bases. Germline V gene sequence: CDR1 SGHAT, CDR2 FQNNGV. The length of the CDR3 is 14 residues. V dropped 1 base and J dropped 4; count of bases not matched to a gene: 3. CDR3 bases: TGTGCCAGCAGCTTAGGACAGGGCGGAGAGACCCAGTACTTC. It encodes CASSLGQGGETQYF. The full variable domain, completed using reference TRBV11-2 and TRBJ2-5, is EAGVAQSPRYKIIEKRQSVAFWCNPISGHATLYWYQQILGQGPKLLIQFQNNGVVDDSQLPKDRFSAERLKGVDSTLKIQPAKLEDSAVYLCASSLGQGGETQYFGPGTRLLVL.

This clone has a handful of counts. This chain connects TRBV10-1 to TRBJ2-5, with 9 bases identical to TRBD2. The junction had 12 bases not matched to a gene; V was cut back by 6 bases and J by 4 bases. There are 16 residues in the CDR3. In germline, CDR1 is WNHNN, CDR2 SYGVQD (reference sequence). This CDR3 is CASSRSRAGGPETQYF. The DNA for the CDR3 is TGCGCCAGCAGCCGCAGCAGGGCGGGGGGGCCAGAGACCCAGTACTTC.

V usage is TRBV25-1 and J usage is TRBJ2-5; D might be TRBD2 (5 bases). Trimming removed 3 bases at V and 5 bases at J, with 13 bases between. CDR1 and CDR2 (germline): MGHDK, SYGVNS. This CDR3 region has 14 residues. CDR3 loop: CASSDPGDGETQYF. The CDR3 DNA sequence: TGTGCCAGCAGTGACCCCGGGGATGGCGAGACCCAGTACTTC. Combining the CDR3 with reference TRBV25-1 and TRBJ2-5 gives the whole variable domain EADIYQTPRYLVIGTGKKITLECSQTMGHDKMYWYQQDPGMELHLIHYSYGVNSTEKGDLSSESTVSRIRTEHFPLTLESARPSHTSQYLCASSDPGDGETQYFGPGTRLLVL.

This clone came up a few times. The chain is built from TRBV30 and TRBJ1-2; D is unresolved. Germline CDR1 reads GTSNPN; CDR2 reads SVGIG (reference sequence). Deletions cut 4 bases from V and 4 bases from J, with 10 bases between. This CDR3 is built from 12 residues. CDR3 in amino acids: CAWKGAVYGYTF. The CDR3 nucleotides are TGTGCCTGGAAAGGAGCGGTCTATGGCTACACCTTC.

This rearrangement joins TRBV11-2 to TRBJ2-6; unclear D gene. CDR1 SGHAT and CDR2 FQNNGV come from the germline V gene. Trimming removed 2 bases at V and 4 bases at J, with 12 bases between. The CDR3 is 16 amino acids. The CDR3 coding sequence is TGTGCCAGCAGCTTATTAATTCCTCGGGGGGCCAACGTCCTGACTTTC. Amino acid sequence: CASSLLIPRGANVLTF.

The V and J genes are TRBV12-5 and TRBJ2-6; TRBD1 agrees at 9 bases. The CDR3 is 24 residues long. Per germline, CDR1 LGHNT and CDR2 FRNRAP. The V gene end was trimmed by 0 bases and the J gene end by 0 bases; junction bases not matched to a gene: 21. The DNA for the CDR3 is TGTGCTAGTGGTTTGGTAGGTGATAAGGTACCGGGACAGGGAAGAACCTCTGGGGCCAACGTCCTGACTTTC. Translating it yields CASGLVGDKVPGQGRTSGANVLTF. Variable domain in full (rest from reference TRBV12-5 and TRBJ2-6): DARVTQTPRHKVTEMGQEVTMRCQPILGHNTVFWYRQTMMQGLELLAYFRNRAPLDDSGMPKDRFSAEMPDATLATLKIQPSEPRDSAVYFCASGLVGDKVPGQGRTSGANVLTFGAGSRLTVL.

This clone appeared a few times. V usage is TRBV29-1 and J usage is TRBJ2-1, with D maybe TRBD1 (5 bases). Germline assignment: CDR1 SQVTM and CDR2 ANQGSEA. The V end lost 0 bases, the J end lost 7 bases, and 16 bases lay between the germline ends. The CDR3 is 15 residues long. The CDR3 loop is CSVEEMPGKGNEQFF. CDR3 nucleotides: TGCAGCGTTGAAGAAATGCCAGGGAAGGGAAATGAGCAGTTCTTC.

This chain connects TRBV15 to TRBJ1-1; D is undetermined. V was shortened by 3 bases and J by 8 bases, with 13 bases between the two germline ends. This CDR3 contains 13 residues. Germline values: CDR1 LNHNV, CDR2 YYDKDF (reference sequence). CDR3 nucleotides: TGTGCCACCAGCAGGGTTACAGTTAGGGAAGCTTTCTTT. Protein product: CATSRVTVREAFF.

The rearrangement uses TRBV9 and TRBJ2-1; the match to TRBD2 covers 8 bases. The CDR3 has 14 residues. CDR1 and CDR2 (germline): SGDLS, YYNGEE. The junction had 7 bases not matched to a gene; V was cut back by 3 bases and J by 8 bases. The DNA for the CDR3 is TGTGCCAGCAGCGCGGGGGGGAGGCGGGATGAGCAGTTCTTC. It specifies CASSAGGRRDEQFF.

The genes are TRBV28 and TRBJ2-7, with D possibly being TRBD2 (5 bases). Trimming left V 5 bases short and J 2 bases short, with 10 bases between. CDR1 and CDR2 (germline): MDHEN, SYDVKM. The CDR3 has 13 amino acids. In nucleotides, the CDR3 is TGTGCCAGCAGTGCCAGCGGACCCTACGAGCAGTACTTC. Residues: CASSASGPYEQYF. The full variable domain, rest sourced from reference TRBV28 and TRBJ2-7, is DVKVTQSSRYLVKRTGEKVFLECVQDMDHENMFWYRQDPGLGLRLIYFSYDVKMKEKGDIPEGYSVSREKKERFSLILESASTNQTSMYLCASSASGPYEQYFGPGTRLTVT.

Only a few counts were recorded for this clone. The chain carries TRBV11-3 and TRBJ2-7; possible D gene TRBD2, 6 bases. V was trimmed by 1 base and J by 1 base, leaving 20 bases between them. This CDR3 comprises 18 residues. Germline CDR1 SGHNT, CDR2 YENEEA. This CDR3 is CASSLGGIRARESYEQYF. The DNA for the CDR3 is TGTGCCAGCAGCTTAGGAGGTATACGGGCGCGGGAATCCTACGAGCAGTACTTC.

The chain carries TRBV30 and TRBJ1-2, with TRBD1 matching over 8 bases. Germline lookup yields CDR1 GTSNPN and CDR2 SVGIG (reference sequence). V shed 5 bases, J shed 4 bases, and the junction held 9 bases outside the gene matches. The CDR3 runs 14 residues. The CDR3 nucleotides read TGTGCCTGGGACCGGACAGGGACGACCTATGGCTACACCTTC. Translating gives CAWDRTGTTYGYTF.

V and J are TRBV11-2 and TRBJ2-5; D possibly corresponds to TRBD2 (6 bases). Trimming stripped 5 bases from V and 5 bases from J, with 15 bases between. Looked up from germline, CDR1 is SGHAT and CDR2 is FQNNGV. This CDR3 comprises 14 residues. CDR3 DNA sequence: TGTGCCAGCAGCCCCGGGGGAGGAAGGGAGACCCAGTACTTC. Residues: CASSPGGGRETQYF.

The chain carries TRBV30 and TRBJ1-1; 8 bases match TRBD1. V dropped 3 bases and J dropped 3; count of bases not matched to a gene: 3. Germline CDR1 GTSNPN, CDR2 SVGIG (reference sequence). CDR3 length: 13 amino acids. For the CDR3, the DNA is TGTGCCTGGAGGGAACAGGGGGACACTGAAGCTTTCTTT. It translates to CAWREQGDTEAFF.

The J gene is TRBJ2-5, the V gene TRBV7-2, with 13 bases matching TRBD2. This CDR3 contains 16 residues. The J segment lost 3 bases and the V segment lost 6 bases, leaving 7 bases of the junction unmatched. Germline V lookup: CDR1 SGHTA, CDR2 FQGNSA. The CDR3 bases are TGTGCCAGCAGGGGGAGGGGGACTAGCGGGAAAGAGACCCAGTACTTC. Translated, it gives CASRGRGTSGKETQYF.

This clone has more than one count but fewer than ten. V is TRBV19 and J is TRBJ1-4; possible D gene TRBD1, 6 bases. V dropped 8 bases and J dropped 7 bases, with 17 bases sitting between them. The germline V gene encodes CDR1 LNHDA and CDR2 SQIVND (reference sequence). The CDR3 has 14 residues. CDR3: CASGHRAGGEKLFF. The CDR3 DNA is TGTGCCAGTGGACACAGGGCGGGAGGTGAAAAACTGTTTTTT.

V gene TRBV10-1 combines with J gene TRBJ2-3; 8 bases align to TRBD2. This CDR3 spans 17 amino acids. The germline V gene encodes CDR1 WNHNN and CDR2 SYGVQD (reference sequence). The J segment lost 6 bases and the V segment lost 6 bases, leaving 17 bases of the junction unmatched. The CDR3, as DNA: TGCGCCAGCAGCGGTCCCTCAGGTGCGGGAGGTAGGGATACGCAGTATTTT. Translated, it gives CASSGPSGAGGRDTQYF.

For the CDR3, the DNA is TGCTCTGTTAGGGGGCGGGAGACCCAGTACTTC. As protein: CSVRGRETQYF. The chain recombines TRBV20-1 with TRBJ2-5; 7 bases agree with TRBD1. CDR1 and CDR2 (germline): DFQATT, SNEGSKA (reference sequence). This CDR3 spans 11 amino acids.

J is TRBJ1-1 and V is TRBV7-9, with D possibly TRBD1 on 5 matching bases. Germline assignment: CDR1 SEHNR and CDR2 FQNEAQ (reference sequence). V gave up 0 bases and J gave up 1 base, with 9 bases separating them. The CDR3 extends over 15 amino acids. For the CDR3, the DNA is TGTGCCAGCAGCTTAGCCGGACACCCGAACACTGAAGCTTTCTTT. It yields the protein CASSLAGHPNTEAFF.

V and J are TRBV12-5 and TRBJ1-5, with 8 bases matching TRBD1. Germline V lookup: CDR1 LGHNT, CDR2 FRNRAP. The CDR3 contains 13 residues. The ends lost 6 bases at V and 7 bases at J; junction bases unmatched: 5. The CDR3 DNA sequence: TGTGCTAGTGGGCAGGGGGCTGGGCAGCCCCAGCATTTT. Its translation: CASGQGAGQPQHF. The full variable domain, rest sourced from reference TRBV12-5 and TRBJ1-5, is DARVTQTPRHKVTEMGQEVTMRCQPILGHNTVFWYRQTMMQGLELLAYFRNRAPLDDSGMPKDRFSAEMPDATLATLKIQPSEPRDSAVYFCASGQGAGQPQHFGDGTRLSIL.

J is TRBJ2-2 and V is TRBV30; 10 bases match TRBD1. V dropped 3 bases and J dropped 5; count of bases not matched to a gene: 18. CDR3 length: 19 residues. Germline assignment: CDR1 GTSNPN and CDR2 SVGIG (reference sequence). CDR3 nucleotides: TGTGCCTGGAGGGTCCAAGACATAAGGGACAGGGGAAGAACCGGGGAGCTGTTTTTT. Residues: CAWRVQDIRDRGRTGELFF.

Ten or more counts support this clone. The genes are TRBV5-5 and TRBJ1-1, with 8 bases aligning to TRBD1. The CDR3 has 14 residues. Germline CDR1 SGHKS, CDR2 YYEKEE (reference sequence). J gave up 2 bases and V 3 bases, and 3 bases lay outside the gene matches. CDR3 sequence reads: CASSYGTGNTEAFF. The CDR3 bases are TGTGCCAGCAGCTACGGGACAGGAAACACTGAAGCTTTCTTT. Full variable domain (outside the CDR3, taken from reference TRBV5-5 and TRBJ1-1): DAGVTQSPTHLIKTRGQQVTLRCSPISGHKSVSWYQQVLGQGPQFIFQYYEKEERGRGNFPDRFSARQFPNYSSELNVNALLLGDSALYLCASSYGTGNTEAFFGQGTRLTVV.

The CDR3 region is CASSLTWDTYEQYF. The DNA of the CDR3 is TGCGCCAGCAGCTTGACCTGGGACACCTACGAGCAGTACTTC. The chain couples TRBV5-1 to TRBJ2-7; D possibly corresponds to TRBD1 (6 bases). The CDR3 extends over 14 amino acids. The germline V gene has CDR1 SGHRS and CDR2 YFSETQ. The ends were cut back, 1 base at V and 2 bases at J, with 10 bases in the middle.

The genes are TRBV27 and TRBJ2-7; 14 nucleotides line up with TRBD2. This CDR3 is 18 amino acids long. V dropped 5 bases and J dropped 3; count of bases not matched to a gene: 12. Germline CDR1 MNHEY, CDR2 SMNVEV (reference sequence). The CDR3 DNA sequence: TGTGCCAGCAGTCAAATCATACGGACTAGCGGGAGGAACTACGAGCAGTACTTC. It yields the protein CASSQIIRTSGRNYEQYF.

The rearrangement links TRBV19 to TRBJ1-2, with D tentatively TRBD1 (6 bases). CDR1 LNHDA and CDR2 SQIVND come from the germline V gene (reference sequence). Trimming removed 3 bases at V and 7 bases at J, with 9 bases between. This CDR3 region has 12 residues. The CDR3 nucleotides read TGTGCCAGTAGTATGGGGGGGGCTGGCTACACCTTC. Residues: CASSMGGAGYTF.

The chain carries TRBV18 and TRBJ2-7; 8 bases are shared with TRBD1. CDR1 and CDR2 from the germline V gene are KGHSH and LQKENI. This CDR3 is built from 15 residues. V lost 3 bases to trimming and J lost 6 bases; unmatched junction nucleotides: 10. CDR3 in amino acids: CASSPMDRARGEQYF. For the CDR3, the DNA is TGTGCCAGCTCACCGATGGACAGGGCTAGAGGCGAGCAGTACTTC. Together with reference TRBV18 and TRBJ2-7, the CDR3 gives the full variable domain: NAGVMQNPRHLVRRRGQEARLRCSPMKGHSHVYWYRQLPEEGLKFMVYLQKENIIDESGMPKERFSAEFPKEGPSILRIQQVVRGDSAAYFCASSPMDRARGEQYFGPGTRLTVT.

This clone was detected a few times. The chain employs TRBV6-6 and TRBJ1-4, with D unclear. This CDR3 has 13 residues. Germline V gene data show CDR1 as MNHNY and CDR2 as SVGAGI (reference sequence). V dropped 8 bases and J dropped 7 bases, with 14 bases sitting between them. The CDR3 spells CASGQAWVEKLFF. In nucleotides, the CDR3 is TGTGCCAGCGGTCAGGCTTGGGTTGAAAAACTGTTTTTT.